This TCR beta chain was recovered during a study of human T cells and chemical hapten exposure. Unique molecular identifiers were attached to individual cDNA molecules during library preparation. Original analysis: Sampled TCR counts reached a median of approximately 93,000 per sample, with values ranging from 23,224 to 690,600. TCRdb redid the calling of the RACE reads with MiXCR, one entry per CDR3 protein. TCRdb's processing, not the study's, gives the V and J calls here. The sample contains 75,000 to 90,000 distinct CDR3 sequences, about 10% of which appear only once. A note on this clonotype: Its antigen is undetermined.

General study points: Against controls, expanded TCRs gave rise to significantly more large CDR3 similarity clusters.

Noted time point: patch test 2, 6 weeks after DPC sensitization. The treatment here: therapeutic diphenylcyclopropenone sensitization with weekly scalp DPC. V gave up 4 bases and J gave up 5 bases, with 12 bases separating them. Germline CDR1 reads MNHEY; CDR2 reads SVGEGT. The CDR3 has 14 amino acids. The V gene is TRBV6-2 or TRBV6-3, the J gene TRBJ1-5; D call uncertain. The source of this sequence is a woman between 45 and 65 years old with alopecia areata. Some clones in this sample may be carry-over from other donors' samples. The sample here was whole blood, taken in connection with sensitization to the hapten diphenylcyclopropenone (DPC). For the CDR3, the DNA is TGTGCCAGCAGTTCCCACCCCATCTATCAGCCCCAGCATTTT. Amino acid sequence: CASSSHPIYQPQHF.